This T cell receptor (beta chain) stems from a study of T cell responses to AZD1222 COVID-19 vaccine. Profiling relied on immunoSEQ multiplex PCR, and the TCRdb table lists in-frame clones only, not all of them. The sample shows approximately 180,000 clones, about 90% of them seen only once. The CDR3 is 14 residues long. Germline V gives CDR1 SGHTA, CDR2 FQGTGA. V lost 2 bases, J lost 7 bases, and 14 bases lay in between. This receptor was identified in an adult in good health. This chain links TRBV7-3 with TRBJ1-2; no definite D call. Sequenced material: peripheral blood, taken on day 0 of AZD1222 vaccination. The CDR3 nucleotides read TGTGCCAGCAGCTTAGATCCAGGAAATGGTGGCTACACCTTC. This translates into CASSLDPGNGGYTF.